Listed below are T cell receptor beta chains from one sample, sequenced in a study of Ad26.COV2.S vaccination and SARS-CoV-2 variants. The table came from immunoSEQ multiplex PCR; TCRdb's copy has only in-frame clones and leaves some out. The sample consists of about 410,000 clones, roughly 90% of them appearing once. The sample here was peripheral blood, taken in a trial of Ad26.COV2.S vaccine versus placebo. These receptors all come from a person between 18 and 60 years old who received the Ad26.COV2.S COVID-19 vaccine or a placebo. CDR3s include the opening cysteine and the closing phenylalanine or tryptophan.

TRBV2,CASRREQGSHEQYF
TRBV30,CAWRQGNTEAFF
TRBV9,CASSVQARGNEQFF
TRBV4-3,CASSQESLQGSYEQYF
TRBV30,CAWSVQAANYGYTF
TRBV6-1,CASSEETAVANYGYTF
TRBV3-1/TRBV3-2,CASSQGGPSEDGYTF
TRBV10-1,CASSQVGLGSSTDTQYF
TRBV29-1,CSVAGPSSYEQYF
TRBV6-2/TRBV6-3,CASSTGFRDYNEQFF
TRBV27,CASSLFGGSYEQYF
TRBV24-1,CATRDRWDGELFF
TRBV24-1,CATSDTIGTGSSYNEQFF
TRBV13,CASSFRTGANSPLHF
TRBV15,CATSRDGAGRNEQYF
TRBV10-3,CAISEGSGGRADTQYF
TRBV7-9,CASSGTGTGLVGYTF
TRBV19,CASSDRDRRLAQHF
TRBV6-5,CASSYSGLWATDTQYF
TRBV15,CATSKFQQRNTEAFF
TRBV7-6,CASSPTSGPYNEQFF
TRBV25-1,CASSEPTGRNEKLFF
TRBV6-4,CASSVAFGDGELFF
TRBV3-1/TRBV3-2,CASSQGRRGQRYDTEAFF
TRBV5-1,CASSFGLAGYQETQYF
TRBV4-3,CASSPGSRVSYEQYF
TRBV7-2,CASSLVPGAGSVSWTF
TRBV18,CASSPLKLNTEAFF
TRBV18,CASSQGTTSYEQYF
TRBV18,CASSSRDRASHEQYF
TRBV19,CASSIEQGDVYGYTF
TRBV18,CASSPSGKNSNQPQHF
TRBV7-9,CASSRTQAGTNTEAFF
TRBV7-6,CASSLTSGGSETQYF
TRBV9,CASSAWGGHGYTF